The present T cell receptor beta chain was sequenced within a study of blood T cell repertoires in COVID-19. Authors' data handling: From reference gene primer amplification, estimates of nucleated cell counts were derived. TCRdb's table, derived via immunoSEQ multiplex PCR, lists solely in-frame clones and lacks some. V and J calls and clone size come straight from that table; D and trimming were deduced from the DNA. The profile shows about 45,000 clones, just under 70% of them singletons. This CDR3 region has 12 residues. Germline V gives CDR1 SGHAT, CDR2 FQNNGV. V was trimmed by 0 bases and J by 3 bases, leaving 3 bases between them.

Material for sequencing was peripheral blood. This receptor was identified in an elderly man with acute or convalescent COVID-19. This chain joins TRBV11-2 and TRBJ2-7; no clear D gene. The DNA of the CDR3 is TGTGCCAGCAGCTTAGATAACTACGAGCAGTACTTC. The encoded protein is CASSLDNYEQYF.